The clone carrying this T cell receptor beta chain was counted only a few times. This record comes from a study of T cells in Graves' hyperthyroidism and ophthalmopathy. Looked up from germline, CDR1 is SGHAT and CDR2 is FQNNGV. V lost 8 bases to trimming and J lost 0 bases, with 17 bases between them. This CDR3 comprises 16 residues. There were TCR beta CDR3 regions amplified from RNA transcripts. A first-round RT-PCR of the TCR CDR3 used the HTBI primer set. TCRdb called the multiplex PCR reads again in MiXCR, with one record for every CDR3 protein. The table has 300,000 to 450,000 distinct CDR3 sequences, 14% to 15% seen once; the top ten hold about 31%. PBMCs were derived from under 13 ml fresh peripheral blood.

Sequencing was performed on blood. This TCR was recovered from a woman in her 30s with Graves' hyperthyroidism. The gene calls are TRBV11-2 and TRBJ2-1, with D possibly being TRBD1 (5 bases). The CDR3 coding sequence is TGTGCCAGCGGCGAGCCCGACAGCCGCTCCTACAATGAGCAGTTCTTC. Amino acid sequence: CASGEPDSRSYNEQFF.